This entry features one T cell receptor (beta chain) sequence. The data are from a study of blood T cell repertoires in COVID-19. Whole-study context: The United States, Italy and Spain were the sources of the acute and convalescent COVID-19 samples. In each case, the material was cDNA or gDNA derived from T cells, B-cell-depleted T cells, or PBMCs.

Germline V CDR1 and CDR2: MNHEY, SVGAGI. The junction had 4 bases not matched to a gene; V was cut back by 6 bases and J by 2 bases. The CDR3 covers 14 residues. In the authors' workflow: Counts of nucleated cells, estimated from reference gene primer amplification, were obtained. The assay was immunoSEQ multiplex PCR, and TCRdb's table has in-frame clones only and misses some. The DNA gave D and trimming, while V, J and clone size come from that table. The table shows approximately 260,000 clones, with about nine tenths occurring only once. This TCR came from a man over 45 with acute or convalescent COVID-19. The sequenced sample was peripheral blood. This chain links TRBV6-5 with TRBJ2-7; 10 positions agree with TRBD1. CDR3: CASSQDRGTYEQYF. DNA for the CDR3: TGTGCCAGCAGCCAGGACAGGGGGACCTACGAGCAGTACTTC.